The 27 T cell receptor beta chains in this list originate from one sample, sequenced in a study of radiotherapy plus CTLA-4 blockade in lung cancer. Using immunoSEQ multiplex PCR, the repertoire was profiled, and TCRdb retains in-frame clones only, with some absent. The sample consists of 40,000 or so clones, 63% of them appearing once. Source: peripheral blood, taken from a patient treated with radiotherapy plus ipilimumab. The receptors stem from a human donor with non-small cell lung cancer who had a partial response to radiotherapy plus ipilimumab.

The CDR3 region is CASSPGAGDGYTF. CDR3 DNA: TGTGCCAGCTCACCTGGGGCAGGGGACGGCTACACCTTC. The genes are TRBV18 and TRBJ1-2; D may be TRBD1 (6 bases). CDR3 length: 13 residues. The germline V and J ends were trimmed by 3 bases and 8 bases, with 13 bases remaining between them. Per germline, CDR1 KGHSH and CDR2 LQKENI.

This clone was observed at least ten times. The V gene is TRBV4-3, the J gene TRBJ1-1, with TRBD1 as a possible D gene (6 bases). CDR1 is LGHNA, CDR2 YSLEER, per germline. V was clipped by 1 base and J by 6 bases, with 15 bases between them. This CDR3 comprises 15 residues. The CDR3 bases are TGCGCCAGCAGCCAAGTGACGGTGGGGGCATCTGAAGCTTTCTTT. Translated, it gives CASSQVTVGASEAFF.

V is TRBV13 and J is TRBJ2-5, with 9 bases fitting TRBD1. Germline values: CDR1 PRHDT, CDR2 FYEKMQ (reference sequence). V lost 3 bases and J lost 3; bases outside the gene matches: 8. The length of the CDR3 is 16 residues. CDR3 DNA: TGTGCCAGCAGCTTGGGTGGGACAGGGTGGAAAGAGACCCAGTACTTC. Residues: CASSLGGTGWKETQYF.

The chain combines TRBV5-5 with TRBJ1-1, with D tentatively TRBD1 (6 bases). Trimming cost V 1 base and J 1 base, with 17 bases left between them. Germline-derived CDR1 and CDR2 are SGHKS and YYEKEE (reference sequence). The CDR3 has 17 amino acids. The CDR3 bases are TGTGCCAGCAGCTTGAGGGGGTGGGGGGGCCCGAACACTGAAGCTTTCTTT. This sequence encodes CASSLRGWGGPNTEAFF.

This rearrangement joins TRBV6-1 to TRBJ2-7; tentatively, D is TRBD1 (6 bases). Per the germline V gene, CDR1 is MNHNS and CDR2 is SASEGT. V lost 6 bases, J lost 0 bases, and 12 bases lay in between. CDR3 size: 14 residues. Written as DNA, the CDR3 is TGTGCCAGCAGGGTCTGGGACACCTCCTACGAGCAGTACTTC. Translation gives CASRVWDTSYEQYF.

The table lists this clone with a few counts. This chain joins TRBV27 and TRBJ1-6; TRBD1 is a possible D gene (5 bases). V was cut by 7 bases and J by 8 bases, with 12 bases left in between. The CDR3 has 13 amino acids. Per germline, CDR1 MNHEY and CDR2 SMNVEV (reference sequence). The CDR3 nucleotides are TGTGCCAGCAACCGGGGGACGGATTCACCCCTCCACTTT. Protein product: CASNRGTDSPLHF.

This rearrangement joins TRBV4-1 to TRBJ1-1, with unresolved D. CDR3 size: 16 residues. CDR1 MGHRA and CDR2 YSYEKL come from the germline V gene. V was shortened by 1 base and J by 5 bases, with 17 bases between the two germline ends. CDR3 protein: CASSQVPGRPGTEAFF. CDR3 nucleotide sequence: TGCGCCAGCAGCCAAGTTCCTGGGAGGCCGGGAACTGAAGCTTTCTTT.

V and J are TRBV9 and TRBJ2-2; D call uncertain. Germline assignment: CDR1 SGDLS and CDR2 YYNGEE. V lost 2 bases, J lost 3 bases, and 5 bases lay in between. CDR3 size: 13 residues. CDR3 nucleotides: TGTGCCAGCAGCGTCCGGGACACCGGGGAGCTGTTTTTT. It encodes CASSVRDTGELFF.

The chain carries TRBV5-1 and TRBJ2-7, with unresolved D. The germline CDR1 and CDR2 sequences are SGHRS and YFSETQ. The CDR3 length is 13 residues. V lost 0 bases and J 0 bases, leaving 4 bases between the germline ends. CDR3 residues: CASSLGSSYEQYF. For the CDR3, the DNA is TGCGCCAGCAGCTTGGGGAGCTCCTACGAGCAGTACTTC.

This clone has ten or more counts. The CDR3 DNA reads TGTGCCAGTAGTAAAGACAGGGGGGATATCCTCTCTGGAAACACCATATATTTT. This encodes CASSKDRGDILSGNTIYF. The chain links TRBV19 to TRBJ1-3, with 9 bases that match TRBD1. Looked up from germline, CDR1 is LNHDA and CDR2 is SQIVND (reference sequence). After removal of 4 bases from V and 0 bases from J, the junction contained 10 bases not matched to a gene. This CDR3 comprises 18 residues.

For the CDR3, the DNA is TGTGCCAGCAGCCCACAGGGTCGGGAGCAGTTCTTC. Its translation is CASSPQGREQFF. This sequence joins TRBV7-9 and TRBJ2-1; a weak D match, TRBD1 (6 bases). The V gene lost 5 bases and the J gene lost 10 bases, with 12 bases spanning the gap. CDR1 is SEHNR and CDR2 is FQNEAQ in the germline V gene (reference sequence). The CDR3 spans 12 residues.

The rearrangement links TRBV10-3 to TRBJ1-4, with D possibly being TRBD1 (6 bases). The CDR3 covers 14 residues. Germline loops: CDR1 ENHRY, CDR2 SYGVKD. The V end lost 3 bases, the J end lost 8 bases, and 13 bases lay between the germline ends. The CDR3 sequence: CAISDDRRSEKLFF. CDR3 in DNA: TGTGCCATCAGTGATGACAGGCGTTCAGAAAAACTGTTTTTT.

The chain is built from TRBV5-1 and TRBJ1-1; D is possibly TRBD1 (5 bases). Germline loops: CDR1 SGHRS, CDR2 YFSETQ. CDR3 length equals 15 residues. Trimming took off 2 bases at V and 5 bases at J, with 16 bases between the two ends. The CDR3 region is CASSFAWGGETEAFF. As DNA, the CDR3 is TGCGCCAGCAGCTTTGCCTGGGGGGGGGAGACTGAAGCTTTCTTT.

The CDR3 DNA reads TGTGCCAGCAGCGCCCCGGGACAGGGTTTATACGAGCAGTACTTC. Translated, it gives CASSAPGQGLYEQYF. The V gene is TRBV4-2, the J gene TRBJ2-7, with 9 bases identical to TRBD1. CDR1 LGHNA and CDR2 YNFKEQ come from the germline V gene. CDR3 length: 15 amino acids. V lost 5 bases to trimming and J lost 4 bases; unmatched junction nucleotides: 9.

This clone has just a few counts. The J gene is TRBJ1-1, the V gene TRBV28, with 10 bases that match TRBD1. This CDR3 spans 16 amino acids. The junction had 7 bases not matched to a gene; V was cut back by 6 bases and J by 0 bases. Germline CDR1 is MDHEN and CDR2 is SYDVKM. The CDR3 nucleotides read TGTGCCAGCAGCACGGACAGGGGGAACATGAACACTGAAGCTTTCTTT. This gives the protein CASSTDRGNMNTEAFF.

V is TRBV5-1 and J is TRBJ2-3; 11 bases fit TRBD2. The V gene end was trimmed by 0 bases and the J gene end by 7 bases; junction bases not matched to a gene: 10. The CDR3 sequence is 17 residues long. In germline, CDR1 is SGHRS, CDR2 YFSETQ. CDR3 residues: CASSLALAGGAANTQYF. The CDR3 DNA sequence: TGCGCCAGCAGCTTGGCCTTAGCGGGGGGGGCTGCTAATACGCAGTATTTT.

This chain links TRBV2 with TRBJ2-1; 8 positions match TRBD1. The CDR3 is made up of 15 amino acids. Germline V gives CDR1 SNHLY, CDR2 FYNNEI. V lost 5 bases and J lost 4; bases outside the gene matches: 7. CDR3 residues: CASSFFGTGYNEQFF. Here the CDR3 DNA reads TGTGCCAGCAGTTTCTTTGGGACAGGATACAATGAGCAGTTCTTC.

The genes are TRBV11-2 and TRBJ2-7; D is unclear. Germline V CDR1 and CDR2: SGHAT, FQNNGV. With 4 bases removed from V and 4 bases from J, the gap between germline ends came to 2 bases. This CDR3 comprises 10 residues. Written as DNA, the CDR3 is TGTGCCAGCAGCTCATACGAGCAGTACTTC. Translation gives CASSSYEQYF.

The CDR3 sequence: CASSRDSMTGELFF. CDR3 DNA sequence: TGTGCCAGCTCACGGGACAGCATGACCGGGGAGCTGTTTTTT. V gene TRBV18 combines with J gene TRBJ2-2, with TRBD1 identical over 7 bases. Germline V CDR1 and CDR2: KGHSH, LQKENI. CDR3 length: 14 residues. The ends lost 4 bases at V and 5 bases at J; junction bases unmatched: 4.

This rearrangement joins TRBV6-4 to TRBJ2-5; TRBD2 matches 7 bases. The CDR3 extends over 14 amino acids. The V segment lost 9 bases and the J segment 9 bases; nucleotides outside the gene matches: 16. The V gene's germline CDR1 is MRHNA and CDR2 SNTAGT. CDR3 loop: CARTSRDYGAAQYF. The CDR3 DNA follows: TGTGCCAGAACCTCTCGGGACTATGGGGCGGCCCAGTACTTC.

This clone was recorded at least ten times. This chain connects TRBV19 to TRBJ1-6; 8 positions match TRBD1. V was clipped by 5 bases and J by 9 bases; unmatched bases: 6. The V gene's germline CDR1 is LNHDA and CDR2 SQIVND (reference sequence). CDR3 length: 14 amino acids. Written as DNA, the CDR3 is TGTGCCAGTAGTCTTGGACAGGGAACTTCACCCCTCCACTTT. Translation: CASSLGQGTSPLHF.

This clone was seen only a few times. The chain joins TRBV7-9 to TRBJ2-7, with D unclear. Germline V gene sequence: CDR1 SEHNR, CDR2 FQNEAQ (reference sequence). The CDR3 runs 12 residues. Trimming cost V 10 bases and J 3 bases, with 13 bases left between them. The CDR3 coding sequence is TGTGCCACGGCCCAAGGAGACTACGAGCAGTACTTC. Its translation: CATAQGDYEQYF.

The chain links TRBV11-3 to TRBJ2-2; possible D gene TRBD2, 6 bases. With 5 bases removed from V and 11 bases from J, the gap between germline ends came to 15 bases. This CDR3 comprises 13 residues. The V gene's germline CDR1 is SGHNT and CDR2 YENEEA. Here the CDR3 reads CASSNAGTFELFF. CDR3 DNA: TGTGCCAGCAGCAACGCCGGGACTTTCGAGCTGTTTTTT.

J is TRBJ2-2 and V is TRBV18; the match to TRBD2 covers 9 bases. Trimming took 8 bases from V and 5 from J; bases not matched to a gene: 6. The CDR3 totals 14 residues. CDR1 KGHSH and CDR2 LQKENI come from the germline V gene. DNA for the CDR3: TGTGCCAGCCCTGGGCTAGCGGGGACCGGGGAGCTGTTTTTT. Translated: CASPGLAGTGELFF.

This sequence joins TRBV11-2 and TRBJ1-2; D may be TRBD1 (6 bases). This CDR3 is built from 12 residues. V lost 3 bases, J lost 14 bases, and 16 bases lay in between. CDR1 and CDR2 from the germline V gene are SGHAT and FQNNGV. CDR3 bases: TGTGCCAGCAGCTTCTGGGACACCCGAAGTACCTTC. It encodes CASSFWDTRSTF.

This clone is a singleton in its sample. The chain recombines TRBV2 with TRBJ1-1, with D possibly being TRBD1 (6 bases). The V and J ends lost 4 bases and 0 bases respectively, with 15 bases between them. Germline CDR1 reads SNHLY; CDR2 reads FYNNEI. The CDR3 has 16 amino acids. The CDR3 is CASSVSGGLMNTEAFF. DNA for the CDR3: TGTGCCAGCAGTGTGAGCGGGGGCTTGATGAACACTGAAGCTTTCTTT.

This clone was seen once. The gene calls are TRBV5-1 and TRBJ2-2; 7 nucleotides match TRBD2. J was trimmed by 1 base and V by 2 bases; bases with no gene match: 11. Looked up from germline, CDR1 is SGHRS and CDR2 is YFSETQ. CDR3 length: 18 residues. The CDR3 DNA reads TGCGCCAGCAGCTTTGGGGCGGGAGCGACGAGGAACACCGGGGAGCTGTTTTTT. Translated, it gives CASSFGAGATRNTGELFF.